The source of this T cell receptor beta chain is a study of beta chain features in type 1 diabetes. Expressed TCRB transcripts were sequenced after all isolated RNA was converted to cDNA. The assay was immunoSEQ multiplex PCR, and TCRdb's table has in-frame clones only and misses some. This sample has 250,000 to 350,000 clones, with approximately 14% found just once. This clone was picked up a small number of times. CDR1 SGHAT and CDR2 FQNNGV come from the germline V gene. The V gene lost 5 bases and the J gene lost 13 bases, with 5 bases spanning the gap. The CDR3 sequence is 8 residues long. The J gene is TRBJ1-2, the V gene TRBV11-2; D is unclear. The source of this sequence is a man aged 25 to 40 in good health. Sequences were obtained from central memory CD4+ T cells from blood. CDR3: CASSRPTF. CDR3 nucleotide sequence: TGTGCCAGCAGCCGACCCACCTTC.